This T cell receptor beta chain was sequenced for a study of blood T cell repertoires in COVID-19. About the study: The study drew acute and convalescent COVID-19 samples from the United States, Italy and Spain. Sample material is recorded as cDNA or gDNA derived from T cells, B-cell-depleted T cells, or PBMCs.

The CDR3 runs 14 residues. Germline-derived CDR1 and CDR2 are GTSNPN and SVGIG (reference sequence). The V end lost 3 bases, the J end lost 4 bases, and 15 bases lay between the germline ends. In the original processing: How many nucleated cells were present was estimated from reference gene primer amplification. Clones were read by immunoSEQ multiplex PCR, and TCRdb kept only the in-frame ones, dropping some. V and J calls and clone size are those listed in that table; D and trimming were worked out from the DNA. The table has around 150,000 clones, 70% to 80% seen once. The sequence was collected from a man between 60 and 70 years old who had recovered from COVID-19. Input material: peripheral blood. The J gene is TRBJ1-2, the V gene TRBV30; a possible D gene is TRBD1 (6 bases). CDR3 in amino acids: CAWRGTGHFYGYTF. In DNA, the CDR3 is TGTGCCTGGAGGGGGACGGGACACTTCTATGGCTACACCTTC.